The 23 T cell receptor beta chains reported below all come from one sample, sequenced in a study of T-cell reconstitution after alpha-beta-depleted transplantation in children. Unique molecular identifiers featured in how the TCRbeta library was prepared. TCRdb used MiXCR to reprocess the PCR reads, holding one entry per CDR3 protein. The sample has 90,000 to 100,000 distinct CDR3 sequences; 23% are singletons. The sequencing used PBMCs, collected before TCRalphabeta/CD19-depleted stem cell transplant. These receptors were taken from a boy younger than 10 with acute lymphoblastic leukemia, due to receive a stem cell transplant.

The CDR3 DNA follows: TGTGCCAGCAGCTTAGGAGGGGGCTTCTATAATTCACCCCTCCACTTT. Encoded protein: CASSLGGGFYNSPLHF. The chain recombines TRBV11-2 with TRBJ1-6; 7 nucleotides align to TRBD1. CDR3 length: 16 amino acids. Per the germline V gene, CDR1 is SGHAT and CDR2 is FQNNGV. Trimming cost V 1 base and J 3 bases; bases outside gene matches: 3.

The sample holds many counts of this clonotype. The chain combines TRBV10-3 with TRBJ2-2; 14 bases align to TRBD2. V gave up 7 bases and J gave up 6 bases; unmatched junction bases: 7. Germline CDR1 ENHRY, CDR2 SYGVKD. This CDR3 contains 16 residues. The CDR3 protein is CAITSGLAGGSGELFF. In DNA, the CDR3 is TGTGCCATCACCAGTGGACTAGCGGGAGGTTCCGGGGAGCTGTTTTTT.

The chain joins TRBV5-1 to TRBJ2-7; no clear D gene. From germline, CDR1 is SGHRS and CDR2 YFSETQ. Trimming pared 0 bases from V and 4 bases from J, leaving 11 bases between. CDR3 length: 14 amino acids. CDR3 in amino acids: CASSLEGFKYEQYF. DNA of the CDR3: TGCGCCAGCAGCTTGGAAGGGTTTAAGTACGAGCAGTACTTC.

In the case of this clonotype: At one end, the junction sequence differs from germline, possibly due to a read error. V is TRBV29-1 and J is TRBJ2-1, with D perhaps TRBD2 (6 bases). Germline CDR1 SQVTM, CDR2 ANQGSEA. The CDR3 is made up of 15 amino acids. CDR3 sequence (DNA): TGCAGCGTTGAGGGCGGGGCGGAGGATTACAATGAGCAGTTGTTC. It specifies CSVEGGAEDYNEQLF.

This clonotype was counted ten times or more. The chain joins TRBV4-1 to TRBJ1-2, with no clear D. CDR3 length: 14 residues. Germline V gene lookup returns CDR1 MGHRA and CDR2 YSYEKL. Deletions cut 0 bases from V and 7 bases from J, with 12 bases between. In DNA, the CDR3 is TGCGCCAGCAGCCAAGAGGGCGGAGGCTCTGGCTACACCTTC. As protein: CASSQEGGGSGYTF.

The rearrangement links TRBV6-1 to TRBJ1-5, with D uncertain. V was trimmed by 2 bases and J by 11 bases, leaving 13 bases between them. This CDR3 spans 13 amino acids. Germline-derived CDR1 and CDR2 are MNHNS and SASEGT. The CDR3 sequence: CASSELTVLTQHF. The CDR3 coding sequence is TGTGCCAGCAGTGAATTAACAGTTCTCACCCAGCATTTT.

This clonotype was found a few times. The rearrangement uses TRBV7-6 and TRBJ2-1, with 7 bases identical to TRBD2. Germline V CDR1 and CDR2: SGHVS, FNYEAQ. The length of the CDR3 is 20 residues. V trimming: 1 base; J trimming: 0 bases; junction bases outside the gene matches: 15. The CDR3, as DNA: TGTGCCAGCAGCTTAGATTGGTGGTCTAGCGGAGTTAACTCCTACAATGAGCAGTTCTTC. Its protein product is CASSLDWWSSGVNSYNEQFF.

V usage is TRBV20-1 and J usage is TRBJ2-1; D may be TRBD2 (6 bases). The ends were cut back, 0 bases at V and 12 bases at J, with 12 bases in the middle. Per the germline V gene, CDR1 is DFQATT and CDR2 is SNEGSKA (reference sequence). The CDR3 loop spans 12 amino acids. CDR3 amino acids: CSAREETEGQFF. CDR3 in DNA: TGCAGTGCTAGAGAAGAAACGGAGGGGCAGTTCTTC.

This clonotype has more than one count but fewer than ten. V is TRBV7-8 and J is TRBJ2-1; 9 nucleotides match TRBD2. Germline V lookup: CDR1 SGHVS, CDR2 FQNEAQ. This CDR3 contains 15 residues. V lost 3 bases, J lost 9 bases, and 9 bases stayed unmatched. The CDR3, as DNA: TGTGCCAGCAGCTTGACTAGCGGAGGGGCTCTTGAGCAGTTCTTC. Translated: CASSLTSGGALEQFF.

This chain uses TRBV5-1 with TRBJ2-7, with 7 bases lining up with TRBD2. With V trimmed by 1 base and J by 7 bases, 14 bases remained unmatched. The CDR3 runs 16 residues. Germline CDR1 reads SGHRS; CDR2 reads YFSETQ. The CDR3 coding sequence is TGCGCCAGCAGCTTGCTAGCTAGCGGAGGGGCGGGGGAGCAGTACTTC. It translates to CASSLLASGGAGEQYF. Drawing the rest from reference TRBV5-1 and TRBJ2-7, the complete variable domain is KAGVTQTPRYLIKTRGQQVTLSCSPISGHRSVSWYQQTPGQGLQFLFEYFSETQRNKGNFPGRFSGRQFSNSRSEMNVSTLELGDSALYLCASSLLASGGAGEQYFGPGTRLTVT.

The chain joins TRBV5-6 to TRBJ2-1, with D possibly being TRBD1 or TRBD2 (5 bases each). V gave up 4 bases and J gave up 4 bases, with 15 bases separating them. The CDR3 length is 15 residues. From germline, CDR1 is SGHDT and CDR2 YYEEEE. CDR3 in amino acids: CASSPYGAPYNEQFF. The CDR3, as DNA: TGTGCCAGCAGCCCCTACGGGGCCCCATACAATGAGCAGTTCTTC.

This clonotype appeared a few times. The V gene is TRBV29-1, the J gene TRBJ2-2; no clear D. Trimming took off 4 bases at V and 7 bases at J, with 7 bases between the two ends. CDR1 is SQVTM, CDR2 ANQGSEA, per germline. The CDR3 loop spans 11 amino acids. CDR3 loop: CSVGFHGELFF. In nucleotides, the CDR3 is TGCAGCGTTGGGTTTCACGGGGAGCTGTTTTTT.

This clonotype was seen many times. The V call is TRBV27, the J call TRBJ2-1; TRBD2 matches at 8 bases. The CDR3 sequence is 16 residues long. V shed 3 bases and J 7 bases; nucleotides not matched to a gene: 11. The germline CDR1 and CDR2 sequences are MNHEY and SMNVEV (reference sequence). DNA of the CDR3: TGTGCCAGCAGTTTGGGGGCCGGGACTAGGACAAATGAGCAGTTCTTC. This gives the protein CASSLGAGTRTNEQFF.

This clonotype was seen many times. The V gene is TRBV21-1, the J gene TRBJ2-1. TRBV21-1 is noted as a pseudogene. CDR3 size: 11 residues. In DNA, the CDR3 is TGTGCCAGCAGCAAAGAGTATGAGCAGTTCTTC. This gives the protein CASSKEYEQFF.

This clonotype was seen only a few times. V usage is TRBV4-1 and J usage is TRBJ1-2, with 8 bases identical to TRBD1. V lost 3 bases, J lost 3 bases, and 3 bases stayed unmatched. The CDR3 covers 14 residues. From germline, CDR1 is MGHRA and CDR2 YSYEKL. This CDR3 reads CASSQQDRDYGYTF. The DNA for the CDR3 is TGCGCCAGCAGCCAGCAGGACAGGGACTATGGCTACACCTTC.

The chain recombines TRBV20-1 with TRBJ2-5; 10 nucleotides match TRBD2. V shed 7 bases and J 5 bases; nucleotides not matched to a gene: 7. Germline V gene sequence: CDR1 DFQATT, CDR2 SNEGSKA (reference sequence). The CDR3 covers 13 residues. The CDR3 sequence: CSVRTSGGETQYF. The CDR3 bases are TGCAGTGTACGGACTAGCGGAGGGGAGACCCAGTACTTC.

This clonotype appeared a few times. The CDR3 reads CASSQDYWSGYTF. In DNA, the CDR3 is TGCGCCAGCAGCCAAGATTATTGGAGTGGCTACACCTTC. V is TRBV4-3 and J is TRBJ1-2; no clear D gene. Germline V CDR1 and CDR2: LGHNA, YSLEER. The ends were cut back, 0 bases at V and 7 bases at J, with 9 bases in the middle. There are 13 residues in the CDR3.

V is TRBV10-3 and J is TRBJ2-5; 9 bases fit TRBD2. CDR3 length equals 12 residues. Germline V lookup: CDR1 ENHRY, CDR2 SYGVKD. The junction had 6 bases not matched to a gene; V was cut back by 11 bases and J by 5 bases. The DNA of the CDR3 is TGTGCCGCCGGGACTAGCCGGGAGACCCAGTACTTC. It translates to CAAGTSRETQYF.

This sequence joins TRBV28 and TRBJ1-5; D is undetermined. The CDR3 consists of 15 residues. Germline loops: CDR1 MDHEN, CDR2 SYDVKM. The germline V and J ends were trimmed by 3 bases and 7 bases, with 16 bases remaining between them. CDR3 bases: TGTGCCAGCAGTTTTCGATCCGGGCTCGGGCAGCCCCAGCATTTT. Its protein is CASSFRSGLGQPQHF.

This clonotype was seen only a few times. This chain connects TRBV15 to TRBJ1-2, with D tentatively TRBD1 (5 bases). The V and J ends lost 2 bases and 8 bases respectively, with 15 bases between them. This CDR3 comprises 14 residues. Germline loops: CDR1 LNHNV, CDR2 YYDKDF (reference sequence). CDR3 sequence reads: CATSRLGLSEGYTF. CDR3 DNA sequence: TGTGCCACCAGCAGATTGGGACTCTCAGAAGGCTACACCTTC. Supplemented by reference TRBV15 and TRBJ1-2, the full variable domain reads DAMVIQNPRYQVTQFGKPVTLSCSQTLNHNVMYWYQQKSSQAPKLLFHYYDKDFNNEADTPDNFQSRRPNTSFCFLDIRSPGLGDTAMYLCATSRLGLSEGYTFGSGTRLTVV.

V gene TRBV15 combines with J gene TRBJ2-1; 7 bases are shared with TRBD1. V shed 2 bases and J 7 bases; nucleotides not matched to a gene: 8. CDR1 is LNHNV and CDR2 is YYDKDF in the germline V gene (reference sequence). The CDR3 has 15 residues. DNA of the CDR3: TGTGCCACCAGCAGATTGAGGGGGCCTGGAAATGAGCAGTTCTTC. As protein: CATSRLRGPGNEQFF.

The chain employs TRBV7-9 and TRBJ2-2, with D possibly matching TRBD2 (6 bases). V was pared by 1 base and J by 2 bases, with 11 bases between. Germline CDR1 reads SEHNR; CDR2 reads FQNEAQ (reference sequence). The CDR3 has 16 amino acids. The CDR3 DNA reads as TGTGCCAGCAGCTTAGTTGTACTAGCTAACACCGGGGAGCTGTTTTTT. Protein sequence: CASSLVVLANTGELFF.

The sample holds a few counts of this clonotype. The rearrangement links TRBV3-1 to TRBJ2-7, with D perhaps TRBD1 or TRBD2 (5 bases each). The CDR3 spans 14 residues. Germline values: CDR1 LGHDT, CDR2 YNNKEL (reference sequence). V lost 4 bases and J lost 2, with 12 bases in between. CDR3 nucleotide sequence: TGTGCCAGCAGCCGGGGACGGGAACCCTACGAGCAGTACTTC. It yields the protein CASSRGREPYEQYF.